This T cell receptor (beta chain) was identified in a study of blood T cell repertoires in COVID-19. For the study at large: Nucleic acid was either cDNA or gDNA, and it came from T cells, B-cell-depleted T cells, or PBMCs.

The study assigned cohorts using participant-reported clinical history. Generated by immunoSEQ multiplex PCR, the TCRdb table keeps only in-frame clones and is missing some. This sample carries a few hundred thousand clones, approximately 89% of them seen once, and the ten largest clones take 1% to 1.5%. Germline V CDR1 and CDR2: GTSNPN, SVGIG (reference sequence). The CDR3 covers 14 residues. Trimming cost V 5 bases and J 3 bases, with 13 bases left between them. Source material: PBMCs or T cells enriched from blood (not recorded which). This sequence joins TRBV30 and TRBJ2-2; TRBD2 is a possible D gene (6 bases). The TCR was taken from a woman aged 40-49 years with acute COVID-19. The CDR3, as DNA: TGTGCCTGGTTGCGGGACCGAGACACCGGGGAGCTGTTTTTT. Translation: CAWLRDRDTGELFF.